The clone carrying this T cell receptor beta chain was recorded many times. Its antigen is unidentified. This sample was included in a study of identical twins. General study results and limits: Rather than following the same donors, the conclusions depended on cross-sectional statistical analysis.

TCRdb itself ran the 5' RACE reads through MiXCR, one entry per CDR3 protein. The sample lists about 890,000 distinct CDR3 sequences; roughly an eighth were seen once. All donors comprised healthy Caucasians. V dropped 0 bases and J dropped 5 bases, with 16 bases sitting between them. This CDR3 is 16 amino acids long. Germline loops: CDR1 SGHTA, CDR2 FQGNSA. These data were also reused for a study on yellow fever vaccine responses in identical twins.

Sequenced: PBMCs. The source of this sequence is a woman aged 18 to 35 in good health. This rearrangement joins TRBV7-2 to TRBJ1-1, with D possibly being TRBD1 (5 bases). The chain's CDR3 is CASSLAGGPGSTEAFF. The CDR3 bases are TGTGCCAGCAGCTTAGCTGGGGGTCCAGGGAGTACTGAAGCTTTCTTT.